This T cell receptor beta chain was sequenced for a study of beta chain features in type 1 diabetes. Expressed TCRB transcripts were sequenced because the isolated RNA had all been reverse transcribed beforehand. Data came from immunoSEQ multiplex PCR; TCRdb stores just in-frame clones and leaves some out. This table has around 250,000 clones, approximately 14% appearing once. This clone appeared a few times. The TCR originated in a woman between 40 and 55 years old in good health. The sequencing sample was made of naive CD4+ T cells from blood.

The CDR3 DNA reads as TGTGCCAGCAGTACGGGCCCTAGCGGGGGGAAGGTTGAGCAGTTCTTC. Amino acids: CASSTGPSGGKVEQFF. The J gene is TRBJ2-1, the V gene TRBV6-6, with 11 bases that match TRBD2. Per germline, CDR1 MNHNY and CDR2 SVGAGI (reference sequence). The CDR3 loop spans 16 amino acids. Trimming cost V 5 bases and J 9 bases; bases outside gene matches: 12.